The clone carrying this T cell receptor beta chain was counted at least ten times. The data were obtained in a study of T-cell reconstitution after alpha-beta-depleted transplantation in children. CDR1 DFQATT and CDR2 SNEGSKA come from the germline V gene (reference sequence). CDR3 size: 13 residues. Unique molecular identifiers were incorporated into the prepared TCRbeta library. TCRdb ran MiXCR on the PCR reads and lists one entry per CDR3 protein. This sample has roughly 240,000 distinct CDR3 sequences, with roughly 8% found just once. The receptor was derived from a male patient aged 10-17 years who had a stem cell transplant for acute lymphoblastic leukemia, so the T cells may come from the graft donor. V gene TRBV20-1 combines with J gene TRBJ2-5, with D uncertain. Sequenced here: PBMCs, mostly from graft donor cells, sampled 180 days after TCRalphabeta/CD19-depleted stem cell transplant. The CDR3 sequence: CSFILPLQETQYF. CDR3 nucleotides: TGCAGCTTCATACTACCGCTTCAAGAGACCCAGTACTTC.